This T cell receptor (beta chain) comes out of a study of cytomegalovirus exposure and HLA in healthy donors. Turning to this clone: What it recognizes is unknown.

PCR employed 60 Vbeta and 13 Jbeta primers. The protocol was immunoSEQ multiplex PCR, while the TCRdb copy is restricted to in-frame clones and leaves out a portion. The repertoire consists of roughly 160,000 clones, with roughly 80% occurring once and the leading ten covering 4.3%. The study's findings and limits: Later on, an analysis tied 18,000 or so TCR beta sequences to HLA alleles at 0.05 false discovery rate. Among CMV-associated TCR beta chains, most appeared HLA-restricted in a later analysis.

The CDR3 has 14 residues. The junction had 2 bases not matched to a gene; V was cut back by 3 bases and J by 2 bases. In germline, CDR1 is SGHDT, CDR2 YYEEEE. Sequenced: PBMCs. The chain recombines TRBV5-6 with TRBJ1-2; TRBD1 aligns across 9 bases. This TCR was sampled from a man in his forties or fifties in good health and CMV-seronegative. CDR3 sequence (DNA): TGTGCCAGCAGCTCCGGGACAGGGAACTATGGCTACACCTTC. This gives the protein CASSSGTGNYGYTF.